The text below deals with one T cell receptor (beta chain). TCRdb re-called the RT-PCR reads through MiXCR, storing one row per CDR3 protein. The sample lists 150,000 to 200,000 distinct CDR3 sequences, roughly 12% seen once, with about 31% in the top ten. The data stem from a study of response to subunit inactivated influenza vaccine. Germline V gene sequence: CDR1 SGHDT, CDR2 YYEEEE. The V end was cut by 4 bases, the J end by 7 bases, with 8 bases between. The CDR3 is 11 amino acids. Another study also made use of these data, one on T cells expressing NK-cell markers. That study reports: UMIs were included in TCR beta cDNA generated by 5'RACE template switching.

Sequenced here: CD8+ T cells sorted from PBMCs, sampled roughly 13 days after vaccination. V gene TRBV5-6 combines with J gene TRBJ1-1; D may be TRBD1 (6 bases). This TCR came from a man aged 50 or older who received an inactivated influenza vaccine. As DNA, the CDR3 is TGTGCCAGCAGCCAACAGGGTGAAGCTTTCTTT. Its protein product is CASSQQGEAFF.